This T cell receptor (beta chain) was documented in a study of T-cell memory formation after mild COVID-19. Study-wide results and caveats: CM and EM subsets held most contracting CD4+ clones; EMRA held CD8+ ones.

A note on this clonotype: Its target is unknown.

The CDR3 runs to 15 residues. Germline V gene sequence: CDR1 SGHTA, CDR2 FQGNSA. TCRdb recomputed calls from the 5' RACE reads with MiXCR, one row per CDR3 protein. The sample holds hundreds of thousands of distinct CDR3 sequences, roughly 15% seen once. The rearrangement joins TRBV7-2 to TRBJ2-5, with 9 nucleotides matching TRBD1. The tail of the sequence fits TRBJ2-7 better, so the J call may be wrong. The sample comprised PBMCs or a T cell subset sorted from them (not recorded which). The receptor comes from a young man who had mild COVID-19 (a few samples of this study predate the infection). Cell type and time point are not known. The CDR3 DNA is TGTGCCAGCAGCTTGGGACAGGGCTTTCTCTACGAGCAGTACTTC. Encoded protein: CASSLGQGFLYEQYF.